Given below is one T cell receptor (beta chain) in context. This receptor's antigen is unknown. Base-call qualities are not available, and no considerably larger clone is one nucleotide away. TCRbeta CDR3 regions were amplified from genomic DNA by means of the immunoSEQ Assay, a bias-controlled multiplex PCR. Per the original workflow: The number of nucleated cells in each sample was estimated from the amplification of reference gene primers within the assay. To quantify the absolute abundance of each unique TCRbeta CDR3 rearrangement, sequence reads were collapsed and filtered. For each sample, productive Simpson clonality was calculated as the square root of Simpson's diversity index across productive rearrangements. Imported from immuneACCESS, the table was reduced by TCRdb to in-frame sequences with V and J called. These copies leave out some clones; in studies compared against another copy, an unresolved V gene accounts for under half, and the cause of the remainder is not known. For V, J and clone size, that table is used; D and trimming come from the DNA. This sample lists about 49,000 clones; 87% were detected once. The ten largest account for 2.1% of the sample.

CDR1 and CDR2 are read off the germline V gene as MNHEY and SVGAGI. Counted from cysteine to phenylalanine, this CDR3 has 14 amino acids. CDR3 DNA is the only sequence kept; it has 42 bases, read in frame from the first base. Relative to germline, V is missing 5 bases and J is missing 2 bases, with 3 bases of the junction outside any gene match. The data derive from a study of blood T cell repertoires in COVID-19 (TCRdb year 2020). About the investigation overall: Samples from collaborators originated in the United States, Italy and Spain and spanned both the acute and convalescent phases of COVID-19. The repertoires were made available in a free public database intended to serve as a resource for research on the immune response to SARS-CoV-2. Deeply sampled blood TCRbeta repertoires from subjects exposed to, actively infected with, or recovered from COVID-19 were included in the dataset. The sample metadata nearly always contained a de-identified subject ID, COVID-19 status, age in years and sex. Where available, HLA class I and class II types were obtained from metadata supplied by the sample provider rather than from assay-based typing. The prospective study material was composed of cDNA or gDNA derived from T cells, B-cell-depleted T cells, or PBMCs. The samples were drawn from the first 160 participants of the ongoing ImmuneRACE study and from over a thousand subjects provided by 6 global collaborators. The study at large found these results: How much clinical and demographic metadata was included differed by source and by participant, and the metadata was provided uncurated.

In Seattle, one collaborating source enrolled patients while the infection was active and tracked those patients longitudinally over the course of disease. Whole blood was collected in K2EDTA tubes by collaborating institutions according to the institutions' own protocols. For TCRbeta analysis, collaborators shipped samples as frozen whole blood, isolated PBMCs, or DNA extracted from either of those sample types. The sequenced sample consisted of peripheral blood. The chain uses TRBV6-5 and TRBJ2-1, with TRBD2 identical over 7 junction bases. This clonotype originated in a woman over 75 with COVID-19, enrolled during active disease. CDR3 loop: CASSRAGTYNEQFF. The DNA sequence is TGTGCCAGCAGTCGAGCGGGGACCTACAATGAGCAGTTCTTC.